These 30 T cell receptor beta chains came from one sample sequenced in a study of cytomegalovirus exposure and HLA in healthy donors (dated 2017 in TCRdb). Library prep was done by the immunoSEQ multiplex PCR assay. The multiplex PCR relied on a mix of 60 forward primers for TCR Vbeta segments and 13 reverse primers for TCR Jbeta segments. TCRdb carries this immuneACCESS record with in-frame sequences only. Its versions omit some clonotypes, under half of them owing to an unresolved V gene in the studies checked, with the rest unexplained. The sample table holds roughly 90,000 clones, of which around 80% were seen once. About 7.3% of the sample rests with the top ten. Sequences were obtained from PBMCs. The receptors come from a man aged 25 to 45 in good health and CMV-seronegative.

The CDR3 protein is CASSPRVGGANYGYTF. CDR3 bases: TGTGCCAGCAGCCCTAGGGTCGGGGGAGCGAACTATGGCTACACCTTC. The genes are TRBV7-9 and TRBJ1-2; TRBD1 is a possible D gene (5 bases). V lost 5 bases, J lost 2 bases, and 18 bases lay in between. This CDR3 is 16 amino acids long. Germline values: CDR1 SEHNR, CDR2 FQNEAQ (reference sequence).

The V and J genes are TRBV6-4 and TRBJ1-2; 7 positions agree with TRBD1. The ends lost 0 bases at V and 0 bases at J; junction bases unmatched: 1. Germline V gene sequence: CDR1 MRHNA, CDR2 SNTAGT. This CDR3 comprises 15 residues. CDR3 nucleotides: TGTGCCAGCAGTGACTCCGGGACAGCTAACTATGGCTACACCTTC. Translating gives CASSDSGTANYGYTF.

The chain employs TRBV6-1 and TRBJ2-1; possibly TRBD1 for D (5 bases). CDR3 length: 12 amino acids. The germline gives CDR1 MNHNS, CDR2 SASEGT. V lost 6 bases, J lost 6 bases, and 9 bases lay in between. Here the CDR3 reads CASSLQGNEQFF. The CDR3 nucleotides read TGTGCCAGCAGCTTGCAGGGCAATGAGCAGTTCTTC.

The chain combines TRBV2 with TRBJ2-3; 11 nucleotides line up with TRBD2. CDR1 and CDR2 from the germline V gene are SNHLY and FYNNEI. The CDR3 covers 19 residues. Trimming at V came to 0 bases and at J to 4 bases, leaving 12 bases not matched to a gene. CDR3 sequence: CASSEALLTSGVGADTQYF. The CDR3 region has the DNA TGTGCCAGCAGTGAAGCGCTTCTGACTAGCGGGGTTGGAGCAGATACGCAGTATTTT.

V is TRBV7-9 and J is TRBJ1-1; D not certain. The V gene lost 1 base and the J gene lost 3 bases, with 6 bases spanning the gap. Germline V gene lookup returns CDR1 SEHNR and CDR2 FQNEAQ (reference sequence). The CDR3 spans 13 residues. The CDR3 region has the DNA TGTGCCAGCAGCTTAGTTGGCCACACTGAAGCTTTCTTT. Its protein is CASSLVGHTEAFF.

The genes are TRBV6-1 and TRBJ1-2; D not resolved. Germline V lookup: CDR1 MNHNS, CDR2 SASEGT. V was pared by 1 base and J by 8 bases, with 8 bases between. This CDR3 is built from 12 residues. CDR3 sequence: CASSEGARGYTF. The CDR3 DNA reads as TGTGCCAGCAGTGAAGGAGCTCGCGGCTACACCTTC.

This clone has a handful of counts. V is TRBV5-6 and J is TRBJ1-1; 7 bases fit TRBD1. Germline V gene data show CDR1 as SGHDT and CDR2 as YYEEEE. The length of the CDR3 is 12 residues. Trimming at V came to 3 bases and at J to 11 bases, leaving 7 bases not matched to a gene. The CDR3 region is CASSSDRVGAFF. Written as DNA, the CDR3 is TGTGCCAGCAGCTCTGACAGGGTGGGGGCTTTCTTT.

The chain joins TRBV27 to TRBJ1-1, with unresolved D. CDR1 and CDR2 from the germline V gene are MNHEY and SMNVEV (reference sequence). V was clipped by 6 bases and J by 4 bases, with 9 bases between them. There are 12 residues in the CDR3. The CDR3 sequence: CASRRGGTEAFF. In nucleotides, the CDR3 is TGTGCCAGCAGACGGGGAGGCACTGAAGCTTTCTTT.

This clone appeared once. The chain uses TRBV2 and TRBJ1-5; 9 nucleotides align to TRBD1. CDR3 length: 17 amino acids. The V segment lost 6 bases and the J segment 1 base; nucleotides outside the gene matches: 10. Per germline, CDR1 SNHLY and CDR2 FYNNEI. The CDR3 sequence: CASRMDRGGVSNQPQHF. CDR3 bases: TGTGCCAGCAGAATGGACAGGGGTGGTGTCAGCAATCAGCCCCAGCATTTT.

V is TRBV4-2 and J is TRBJ2-6, with TRBD1 matching over 9 bases. CDR1 is LGHNA, CDR2 YNFKEQ, per germline. J lost 7 bases, V lost 1 base, and 2 bases had no gene match. This CDR3 contains 15 residues. The CDR3 loop is CASSQGTGVANVLTF. In DNA, the CDR3 is TGTGCCAGCAGCCAAGGGACAGGGGTAGCCAACGTCCTGACTTTC.

V usage is TRBV5-1 and J usage is TRBJ1-6; TRBD1 agrees at 7 bases. V lost 0 bases, J lost 10 bases, and 4 bases stayed unmatched. Looked up from germline, CDR1 is SGHRS and CDR2 is YFSETQ. The CDR3 sequence is 14 residues long. Here the CDR3 DNA reads TGCGCCAGCAGCTTGGACAGGGGAGTATCACCCCTCCACTTT. It yields the protein CASSLDRGVSPLHF. Looking up the rest from reference TRBV5-1 and TRBJ1-6 gives the full variable domain: KAGVTQTPRYLIKTRGQQVTLSCSPISGHRSVSWYQQTPGQGLQFLFEYFSETQRNKGNFPGRFSGRQFSNSRSEMNVSTLELGDSALYLCASSLDRGVSPLHFGNGTRLTVT.

This chain uses TRBV5-1 with TRBJ1-1; TRBD1 might be the D (5 bases). V lost 4 bases and J lost 3, with 10 bases in between. The CDR3 extends over 13 amino acids. Germline V gene sequence: CDR1 SGHRS, CDR2 YFSETQ. CDR3 region: CASSVRGYTEAFF. The CDR3 nucleotides are TGCGCCAGCAGCGTGCGGGGGTACACTGAAGCTTTCTTT.

V gene TRBV19 combines with J gene TRBJ2-7; TRBD2 might be the D (5 bases). This CDR3 spans 15 amino acids. Trimming left V 4 bases short and J 5 bases short, with 18 bases between. Germline V gives CDR1 LNHDA, CDR2 SQIVND (reference sequence). The CDR3 coding sequence is TGTGCCAGTAGTAGGACTTCAGGCTTGATGGACGAGCAGTACTTC. Protein sequence: CASSRTSGLMDEQYF.

The J gene is TRBJ2-5, the V gene TRBV7-9; TRBD2 agrees at 12 bases. Losses at the gene ends were 4 bases for V and 4 bases for J; bases not matched to a gene: 13. CDR1 is SEHNR and CDR2 is FQNEAQ in the germline V gene (reference sequence). CDR3 length: 18 amino acids. CDR3 in DNA: TGTGCCAGCAGCTCGCTAGCGGGGGGGCCGTCATTACGAGAGACCCAGTACTTC. Translating it yields CASSSLAGGPSLRETQYF.

V and J are TRBV29-1 and TRBJ2-7; 11 bases fit TRBD2. V dropped 2 bases and J dropped 6; count of bases not matched to a gene: 3. Germline CDR1 is SQVTM and CDR2 is ANQGSEA. The CDR3 covers 13 residues. Here the CDR3 DNA reads TGCAGCGTTGAATTCCTAGCGGGGGGCGAGCAGTACTTC. It translates to CSVEFLAGGEQYF.

V and J are TRBV6-5 and TRBJ2-7; D perhaps matches TRBD2 (6 bases). Trimming cost V 5 bases and J 0 bases, with 11 bases left between them. The CDR3 has 14 amino acids. Germline CDR1 reads MNHEY; CDR2 reads SVGAGI. The CDR3 bases are TGTGCCAGCAGTATGAAGCGGGTCTCCTACGAGCAGTACTTC. Its translation: CASSMKRVSYEQYF.

The genes are TRBV25-1 and TRBJ2-7; tentative D call: TRBD1 (6 bases). Germline CDR1 and CDR2: MGHDK and SYGVNS. V lost 1 base and J lost 5, with 18 bases in between. This CDR3 spans 16 amino acids. The CDR3 nucleotides read TGTGCCAGCAGTGAATCTGGAAAAGCAGGGGCCCACGAGCAGTACTTC. It translates to CASSESGKAGAHEQYF.

V and J are TRBV29-1 and TRBJ1-1, with D perhaps matching TRBD1 (6 bases). V dropped 3 bases and J dropped 8 bases, with 13 bases sitting between them. The length of the CDR3 is 12 residues. In germline, CDR1 is SQVTM, CDR2 ANQGSEA. Here the CDR3 reads CSVELGQYEAFF. CDR3 bases: TGCAGCGTTGAGCTCGGACAGTACGAAGCTTTCTTT.

The chain combines TRBV5-1 with TRBJ1-1; a weak D match, TRBD1 (5 bases). V lost 0 bases, J lost 0 bases, and 6 bases lay in between. This CDR3 has 14 residues. From germline, CDR1 is SGHRS and CDR2 YFSETQ. In DNA, the CDR3 is TGCGCCAGCAGCTTGGGGACATTGAACACTGAAGCTTTCTTT. Translating it yields CASSLGTLNTEAFF.

The chain joins TRBV2 to TRBJ1-6; D gene uncertain. Between the trimmed V and J ends, which lost 7 bases and 7 bases, there was a span of 11 bases. Germline loops: CDR1 SNHLY, CDR2 FYNNEI. The CDR3 spans 13 residues. As DNA, the CDR3 is TGTGCCAGCATGGGAGTGTTAAATTCACCCCTCCACTTT. Amino acid sequence: CASMGVLNSPLHF.

The genes are TRBV6-6 and TRBJ2-2; tentatively, D is TRBD1 (6 bases). The germline gives CDR1 MNHNY, CDR2 SVGAGI (reference sequence). The germline V and J ends were trimmed by 6 bases and 7 bases, with 12 bases remaining between them. This CDR3 comprises 13 residues. CDR3 bases: TGTGCCAGCAGCGCCGGGACATACGGGGAGCTGTTTTTT. This sequence encodes CASSAGTYGELFF.

The rearrangement uses TRBV6-6 and TRBJ2-2; 7 nucleotides align to TRBD1. With V trimmed by 5 bases and J by 1 base, 1 base remained unmatched. Germline loops: CDR1 MNHNY, CDR2 SVGAGI (reference sequence). This CDR3 region has 14 residues. The CDR3 coding sequence is TGTGCCAGCAGTCGGACAGGGAACACCGGGGAGCTGTTTTTT. Translated: CASSRTGNTGELFF.

The rearrangement joins TRBV6-5 to TRBJ2-4; D might be TRBD1 (6 bases). The V end lost 2 bases, the J end lost 8 bases, and 10 bases lay between the germline ends. Germline lookup yields CDR1 MNHEY and CDR2 SVGAGI. The length of the CDR3 is 13 residues. The CDR3 is CASSYGRGDIQYF. In DNA, the CDR3 is TGTGCCAGCAGTTACGGCAGGGGAGACATTCAGTACTTC.

The J gene is TRBJ1-6, the V gene TRBV7-9; TRBD1 is a possible D gene (5 bases). Per the germline V gene, CDR1 is SEHNR and CDR2 is FQNEAQ (reference sequence). The CDR3 consists of 13 residues. Trimming pared 5 bases from V and 6 bases from J, leaving 8 bases between. CDR3 amino acids: CASSRDSNSPLHF. CDR3 DNA: TGTGCCAGCAGCCGAGACAGTAATTCACCCCTCCACTTT.

This clone was seen once. The chain is built from TRBV4-1 and TRBJ1-1; no clear D. The CDR3 loop spans 13 amino acids. Trimming pared 4 bases from V and 8 bases from J, leaving 14 bases between. Germline loops: CDR1 MGHRA, CDR2 YSYEKL. CDR3 in amino acids: CASSRGTVREAFF. DNA of the CDR3: TGCGCCAGCAGCCGTGGAACAGTCAGGGAAGCTTTCTTT.

This clone was seen a few times. The chain couples TRBV5-1 to TRBJ2-5; maybe TRBD1 (6 bases). The ends were cut back, 3 bases at V and 2 bases at J, with 17 bases in the middle. CDR3 length: 16 amino acids. Germline V CDR1 and CDR2: SGHRS, YFSETQ. The CDR3 DNA reads as TGCGCCAGCAGCTCGCCGACAGGACAGTCGCAAGAGACCCAGTACTTC. The encoded protein is CASSSPTGQSQETQYF.

The V gene is TRBV27, the J gene TRBJ2-7; 8 nucleotides line up with TRBD1. The germline V gene encodes CDR1 MNHEY and CDR2 SMNVEV (reference sequence). The CDR3 consists of 14 residues. V shed 5 bases, J shed 4 bases, and the junction held 7 bases outside the gene matches. In nucleotides, the CDR3 is TGTGCCAGCAGTCCAAGGACAGGGCGGTACGAGCAGTACTTC. Amino acid sequence: CASSPRTGRYEQYF.

This chain connects TRBV5-4 to TRBJ2-7; 7 nucleotides line up with TRBD1. The germline V gene has CDR1 SGHNT and CDR2 YYREEE (reference sequence). The CDR3 is 13 residues long. Trimming at V came to 4 bases and at J to 12 bases, leaving 13 bases not matched to a gene. CDR3 amino acids: CASSHRDSSSAYF. The CDR3 coding sequence is TGTGCCAGCAGCCACCGGGACAGTTCCTCCGCGTACTTC.

This sequence joins TRBV6-1 and TRBJ1-4, with TRBD1 matching 11 bases. This CDR3 contains 15 residues. Germline CDR1 MNHNS, CDR2 SASEGT. The J segment lost 7 bases and the V segment lost 1 base, leaving 2 bases of the junction unmatched. CDR3 sequence reads: CASSEGTGGFEKLFF. CDR3 DNA: TGTGCCAGCAGTGAAGGGACAGGGGGCTTTGAAAAACTGTTTTTT.

This sequence joins TRBV6-5 and TRBJ2-2, with 9 bases that match TRBD1. The J segment lost 5 bases and the V segment lost 7 bases, leaving 8 bases of the junction unmatched. CDR1 is MNHEY and CDR2 is SVGAGI in the germline V gene. The CDR3 runs 15 residues. The CDR3, as DNA: TGTGCCAGCACGGAACAGGGGGCGGCTACCGGGGAGCTGTTTTTT. This sequence encodes CASTEQGAATGELFF.